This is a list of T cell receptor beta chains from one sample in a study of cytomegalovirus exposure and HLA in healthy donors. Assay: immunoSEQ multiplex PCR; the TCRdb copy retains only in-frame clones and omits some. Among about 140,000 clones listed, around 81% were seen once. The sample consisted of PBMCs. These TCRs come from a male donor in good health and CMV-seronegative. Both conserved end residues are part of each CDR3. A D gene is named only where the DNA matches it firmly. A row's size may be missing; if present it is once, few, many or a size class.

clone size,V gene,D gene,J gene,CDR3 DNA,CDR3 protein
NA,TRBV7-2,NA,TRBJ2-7,TGTGCCAGCAGCCGGACAGTTTCTTCCTACGAGCAGTACTTC,CASSRTVSSYEQYF
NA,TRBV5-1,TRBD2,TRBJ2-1,TGCGCCAGCAGCTTCCGGGCTAGCGGGAGTAGCTCCTACAATGAGCAGTTCTTC,CASSFRASGSSSYNEQFF
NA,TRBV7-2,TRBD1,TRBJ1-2,TGTGCCAGCAGCCCTATCGGACAGGGGATTTATGGCTACACCTTC,CASSPIGQGIYGYTF
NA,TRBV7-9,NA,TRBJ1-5,TGTTCCAGCAACTTACCGGAGCAACCCCAGCATTTT,CSSNLPEQPQHF
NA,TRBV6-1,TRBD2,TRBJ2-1,TGTGCCAGCAGTGAAGCGGGGAGGGTGCAGGGTGAGTTCTTC,CASSEAGRVQGEFF
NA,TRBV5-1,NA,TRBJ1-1,TGCGCCAGCAGCCCGGACGGGATTCCGAACACTGAAGCTTTCTTT,CASSPDGIPNTEAFF
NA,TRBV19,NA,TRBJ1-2,TGTGCCAGTAGCAGCCTCGCGGGGGCTAACAATGGCTACACCTTC,CASSSLAGANNGYTF
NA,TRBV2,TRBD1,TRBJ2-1,TGTGCCAGCAGTGGGACAGGGGCATTCGATGAGCAGTTCTTC,CASSGTGAFDEQFF
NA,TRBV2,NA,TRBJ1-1,TGTGCCAGCAGTCCCCTAGCGGGAGGTTCGACTGAAGCTTTCTTT,CASSPLAGGSTEAFF
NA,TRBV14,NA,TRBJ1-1,TGTGCCAGCAGCCAACATGGAGGGGTTAACACTGAAGCTTTCTTT,CASSQHGGVNTEAFF
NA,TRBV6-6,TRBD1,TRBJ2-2,TGTGCCAGCAGCCCTCCAGGGGGCCTGAACACCGGGGAGCTGTTTTTT,CASSPPGGLNTGELFF
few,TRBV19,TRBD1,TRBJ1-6,TGTGCCAGTAGGCGGGACAGGGTTCGATCACCCCTCCACTTT,CASRRDRVRSPLHF
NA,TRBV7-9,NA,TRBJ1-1,TGTGCCAGCAGCTTAGACATGAACACTGAAGCTTTCTTT,CASSLDMNTEAFF